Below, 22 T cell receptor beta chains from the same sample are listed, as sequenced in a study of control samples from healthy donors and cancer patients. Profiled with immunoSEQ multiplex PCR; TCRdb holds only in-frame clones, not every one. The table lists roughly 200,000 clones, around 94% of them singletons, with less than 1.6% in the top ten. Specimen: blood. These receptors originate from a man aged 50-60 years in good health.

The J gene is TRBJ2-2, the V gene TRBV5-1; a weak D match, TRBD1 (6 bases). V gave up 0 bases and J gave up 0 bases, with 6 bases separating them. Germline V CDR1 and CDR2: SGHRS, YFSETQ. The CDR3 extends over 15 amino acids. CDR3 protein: CASSLGTANTGELFF. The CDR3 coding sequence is TGCGCCAGCAGCTTGGGGACAGCGAACACCGGGGAGCTGTTTTTT.

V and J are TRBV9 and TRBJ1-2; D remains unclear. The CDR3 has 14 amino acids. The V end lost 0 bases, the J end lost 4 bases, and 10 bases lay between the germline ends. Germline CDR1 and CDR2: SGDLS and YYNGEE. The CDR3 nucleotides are TGTGCCAGCAGCGTAGGTGGAACTGGCTATGGCTACACCTTC. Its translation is CASSVGGTGYGYTF. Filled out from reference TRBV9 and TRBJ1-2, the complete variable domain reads DSGVTQTPKHLITATGQRVTLRCSPRSGDLSVYWYQQSLDQGLQFLIQYYNGEERAKGNILERFSAQQFPDLHSELNLSSLELGDSALYFCASSVGGTGYGYTFGSGTRLTVV.

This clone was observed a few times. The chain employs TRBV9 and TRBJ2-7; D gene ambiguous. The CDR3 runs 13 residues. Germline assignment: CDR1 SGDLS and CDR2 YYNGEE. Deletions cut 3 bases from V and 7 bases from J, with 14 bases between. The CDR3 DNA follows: TGTGCCAGCAGCGATGGGCGCCTGGGGGAGCAGTACTTC. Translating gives CASSDGRLGEQYF. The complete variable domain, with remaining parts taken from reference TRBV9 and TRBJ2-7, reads DSGVTQTPKHLITATGQRVTLRCSPRSGDLSVYWYQQSLDQGLQFLIQYYNGEERAKGNILERFSAQQFPDLHSELNLSSLELGDSALYFCASSDGRLGEQYFGPGTRLTVT.

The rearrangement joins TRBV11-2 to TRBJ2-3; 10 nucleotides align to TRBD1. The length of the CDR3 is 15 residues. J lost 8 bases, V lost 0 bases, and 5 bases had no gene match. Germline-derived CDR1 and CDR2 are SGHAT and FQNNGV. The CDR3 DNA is TGTGCCAGCAGCTTAGATGGGACAGGGGCGGGTACGCAGTATTTT. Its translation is CASSLDGTGAGTQYF.

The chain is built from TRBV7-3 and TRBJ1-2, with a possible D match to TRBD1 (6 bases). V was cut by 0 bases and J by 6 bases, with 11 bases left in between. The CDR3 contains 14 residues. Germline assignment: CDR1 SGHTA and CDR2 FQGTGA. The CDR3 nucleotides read TGTGCCAGCAGCTTAACGCAGGCAGGGGATGGCTACACCTTC. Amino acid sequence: CASSLTQAGDGYTF.

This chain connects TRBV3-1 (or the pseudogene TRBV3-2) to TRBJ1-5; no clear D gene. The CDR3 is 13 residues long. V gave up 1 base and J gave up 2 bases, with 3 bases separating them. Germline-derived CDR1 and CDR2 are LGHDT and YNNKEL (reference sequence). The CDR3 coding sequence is TGTGCCAGCAGCCAAGGCCGCAATCAGCCCCAGCATTTT. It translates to CASSQGRNQPQHF.

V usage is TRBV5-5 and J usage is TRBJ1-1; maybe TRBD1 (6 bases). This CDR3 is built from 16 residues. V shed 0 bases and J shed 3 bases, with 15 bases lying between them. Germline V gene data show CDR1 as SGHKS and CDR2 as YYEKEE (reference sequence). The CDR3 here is CASSLGQGSIYTEAFF. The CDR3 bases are TGTGCCAGCAGCTTGGGGCAGGGGAGTATATACACTGAAGCTTTCTTT.

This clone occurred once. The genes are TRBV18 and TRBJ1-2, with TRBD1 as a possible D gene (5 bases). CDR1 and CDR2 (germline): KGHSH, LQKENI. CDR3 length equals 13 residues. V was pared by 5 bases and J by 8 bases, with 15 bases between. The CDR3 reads CASSTTSRDGYTF. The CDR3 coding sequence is TGTGCCAGCTCAACCACGAGCAGGGACGGCTACACCTTC.

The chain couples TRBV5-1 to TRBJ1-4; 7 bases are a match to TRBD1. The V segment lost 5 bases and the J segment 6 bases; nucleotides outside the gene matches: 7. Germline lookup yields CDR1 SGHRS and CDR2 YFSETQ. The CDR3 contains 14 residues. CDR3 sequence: CASSFTGEDEKLFF. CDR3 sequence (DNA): TGCGCCAGCAGTTTTACAGGGGAGGATGAAAAACTGTTTTTT. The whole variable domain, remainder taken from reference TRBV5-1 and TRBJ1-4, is KAGVTQTPRYLIKTRGQQVTLSCSPISGHRSVSWYQQTPGQGLQFLFEYFSETQRNKGNFPGRFSGRQFSNSRSEMNVSTLELGDSALYLCASSFTGEDEKLFFGSGTQLSVL.

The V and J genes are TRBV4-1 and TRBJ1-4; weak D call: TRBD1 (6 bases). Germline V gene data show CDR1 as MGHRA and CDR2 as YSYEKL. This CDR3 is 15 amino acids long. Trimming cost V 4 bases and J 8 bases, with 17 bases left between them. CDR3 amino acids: CASSPGTLVAEKLFF. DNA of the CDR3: TGCGCCAGCAGCCCGGGGACACTCGTTGCGGAAAAACTGTTTTTT.

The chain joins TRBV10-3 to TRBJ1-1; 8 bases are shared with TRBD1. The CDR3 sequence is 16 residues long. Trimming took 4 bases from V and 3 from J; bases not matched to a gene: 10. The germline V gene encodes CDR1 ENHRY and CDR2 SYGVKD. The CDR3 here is CAISGGRGHGDTEAFF. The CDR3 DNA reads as TGTGCCATCAGTGGAGGCAGGGGGCATGGGGACACTGAAGCTTTCTTT.

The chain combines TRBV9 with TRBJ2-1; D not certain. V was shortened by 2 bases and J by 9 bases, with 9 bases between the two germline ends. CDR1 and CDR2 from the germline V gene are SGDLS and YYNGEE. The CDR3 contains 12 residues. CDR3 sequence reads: CASSVQLSEQFF. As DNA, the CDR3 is TGTGCCAGCAGCGTCCAGCTCAGTGAGCAGTTCTTC.

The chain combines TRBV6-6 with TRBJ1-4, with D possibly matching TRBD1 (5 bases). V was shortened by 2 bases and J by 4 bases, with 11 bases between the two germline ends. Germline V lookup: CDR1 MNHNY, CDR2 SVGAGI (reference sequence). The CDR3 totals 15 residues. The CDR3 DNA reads TGTGCCAGCAGTTACCCTCGGGACCTTAATGAAAAACTGTTTTTT. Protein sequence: CASSYPRDLNEKLFF.

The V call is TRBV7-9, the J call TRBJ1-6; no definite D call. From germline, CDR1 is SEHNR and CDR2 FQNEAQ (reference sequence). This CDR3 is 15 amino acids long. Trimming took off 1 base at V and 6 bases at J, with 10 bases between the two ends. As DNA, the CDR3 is TGTGCCAGCAGCTTAGAGGGTCTCCGTAATTCACCCCTCCACTTT. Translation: CASSLEGLRNSPLHF.

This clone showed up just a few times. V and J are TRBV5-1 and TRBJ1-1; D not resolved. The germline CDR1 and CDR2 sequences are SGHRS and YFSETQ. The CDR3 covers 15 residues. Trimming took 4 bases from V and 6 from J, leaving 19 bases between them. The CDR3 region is CASSPRGLVIAEAFF. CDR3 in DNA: TGCGCCAGCAGCCCCCGTGGGTTGGTGATCGCTGAAGCTTTCTTT.

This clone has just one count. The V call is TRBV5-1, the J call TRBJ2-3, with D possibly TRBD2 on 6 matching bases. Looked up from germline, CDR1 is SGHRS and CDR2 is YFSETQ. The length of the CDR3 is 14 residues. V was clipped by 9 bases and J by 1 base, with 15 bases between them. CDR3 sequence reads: CATRVGGGTDTQYF. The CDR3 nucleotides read TGCGCCACCCGGGTGGGAGGAGGCACAGATACGCAGTATTTT.

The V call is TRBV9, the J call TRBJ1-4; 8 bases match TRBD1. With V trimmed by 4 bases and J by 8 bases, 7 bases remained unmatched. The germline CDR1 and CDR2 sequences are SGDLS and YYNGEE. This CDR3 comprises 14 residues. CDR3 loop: CASSPTTGAEKLFF. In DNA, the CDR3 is TGTGCCAGCAGCCCGACGACAGGGGCCGAAAAACTGTTTTTT.

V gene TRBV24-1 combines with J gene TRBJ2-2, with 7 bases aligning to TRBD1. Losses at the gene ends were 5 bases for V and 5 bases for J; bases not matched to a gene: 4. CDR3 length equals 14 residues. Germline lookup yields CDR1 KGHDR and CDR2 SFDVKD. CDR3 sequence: CATSVAGGTGELFF. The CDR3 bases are TGTGCCACCAGTGTGGCAGGGGGTACCGGGGAGCTGTTTTTT.

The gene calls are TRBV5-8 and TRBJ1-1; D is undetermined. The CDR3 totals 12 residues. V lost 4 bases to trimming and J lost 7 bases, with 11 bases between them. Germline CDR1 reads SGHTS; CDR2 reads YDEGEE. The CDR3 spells CASSRRYGEAFF. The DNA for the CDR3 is TGTGCCAGCAGCCGCCGGTACGGTGAAGCTTTCTTT.

The CDR3 nucleotides are TGTGCCAGCAGTTTGGGGTCTCGAAGCAACACCGGGGAGCTGTTTTTT. This sequence encodes CASSLGSRSNTGELFF. The rearrangement links TRBV28 to TRBJ2-2; unclear D gene. CDR1 MDHEN and CDR2 SYDVKM come from the germline V gene. Trimming shortened V by 3 bases and J by 2 bases, and 13 bases separated the two germline ends. The CDR3 has 16 residues.

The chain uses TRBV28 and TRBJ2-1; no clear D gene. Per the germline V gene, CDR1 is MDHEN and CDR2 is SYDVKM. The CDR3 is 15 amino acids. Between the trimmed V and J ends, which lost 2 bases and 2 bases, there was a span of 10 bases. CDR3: CASSLRRAPYNEQFF. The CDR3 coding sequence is TGTGCCAGCAGTTTACGTAGGGCTCCCTACAATGAGCAGTTCTTC.

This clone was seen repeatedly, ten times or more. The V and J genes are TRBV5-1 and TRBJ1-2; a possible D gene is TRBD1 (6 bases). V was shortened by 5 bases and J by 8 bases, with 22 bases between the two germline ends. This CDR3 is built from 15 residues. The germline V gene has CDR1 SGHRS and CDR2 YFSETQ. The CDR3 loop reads CASRDTDRTSEGYTF. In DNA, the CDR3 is TGCGCCAGCAGAGATACCGACAGGACTTCGGAGGGCTACACCTTC.